The clone carrying this TCR beta chain was observed a few times. The trim removed 1 base at V and 7 bases at J, leaving 10 bases unmatched. The germline CDR1 and CDR2 sequences are SGHDT and YYEEEE. The length of the CDR3 is 15 residues. Assay: immunoSEQ multiplex PCR; the TCRdb copy retains only in-frame clones and omits some. Counted here are about 200,000 clones, about 93% occurring once; the ten biggest clones make up roughly 0.7%. These data originate in a study of blood T cell repertoires in COVID-19. The overall study: From the United States, Italy and Spain came samples of acute and convalescent COVID-19.

Sequenced input: peripheral blood. This receptor was identified in a man aged 25-40 years with COVID-19, enrolled during active disease. This sequence joins TRBV5-6 and TRBJ2-7; TRBD1 matches at 8 bases. Here the CDR3 reads CASSLSPTGAGEQYF. DNA for the CDR3: TGTGCCAGCAGCTTGTCCCCGACAGGGGCTGGGGAGCAGTACTTC.